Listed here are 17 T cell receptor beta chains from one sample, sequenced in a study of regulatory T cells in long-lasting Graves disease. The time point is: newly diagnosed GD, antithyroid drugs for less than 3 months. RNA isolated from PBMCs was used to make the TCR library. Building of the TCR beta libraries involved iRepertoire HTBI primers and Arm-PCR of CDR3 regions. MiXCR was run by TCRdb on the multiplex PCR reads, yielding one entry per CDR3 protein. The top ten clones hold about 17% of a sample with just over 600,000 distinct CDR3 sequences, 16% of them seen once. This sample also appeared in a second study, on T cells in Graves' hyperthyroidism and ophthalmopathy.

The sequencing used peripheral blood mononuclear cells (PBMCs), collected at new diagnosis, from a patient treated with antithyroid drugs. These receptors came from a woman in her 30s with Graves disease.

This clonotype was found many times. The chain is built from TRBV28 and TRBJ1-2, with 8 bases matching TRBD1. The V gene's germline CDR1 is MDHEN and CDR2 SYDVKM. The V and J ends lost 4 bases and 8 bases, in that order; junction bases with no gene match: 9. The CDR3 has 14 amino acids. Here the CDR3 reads CASSSQRTGFGYTF. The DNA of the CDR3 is TGTGCCAGCAGTTCCCAACGGACAGGGTTCGGCTACACCTTC.

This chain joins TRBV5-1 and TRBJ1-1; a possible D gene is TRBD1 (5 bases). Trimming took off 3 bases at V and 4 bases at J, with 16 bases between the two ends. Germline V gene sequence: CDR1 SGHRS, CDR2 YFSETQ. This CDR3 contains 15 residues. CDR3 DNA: TGCGCCAGCAGCTCATTAAAGGGAGGGGCCACTGAAGCTTTCTTT. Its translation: CASSSLKGGATEAFF. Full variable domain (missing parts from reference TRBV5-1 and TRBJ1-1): KAGVTQTPRYLIKTRGQQVTLSCSPISGHRSVSWYQQTPGQGLQFLFEYFSETQRNKGNFPGRFSGRQFSNSRSEMNVSTLELGDSALYLCASSSLKGGATEAFFGQGTRLTVV.

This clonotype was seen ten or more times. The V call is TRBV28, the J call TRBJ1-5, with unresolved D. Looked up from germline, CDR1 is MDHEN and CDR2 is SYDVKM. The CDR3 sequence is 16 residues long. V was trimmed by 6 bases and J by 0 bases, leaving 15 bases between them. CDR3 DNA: TGTGCCAGCAGCCCCCTGAAAGCTTATAGCAATCAGCCCCAGCATTTT. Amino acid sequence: CASSPLKAYSNQPQHF.

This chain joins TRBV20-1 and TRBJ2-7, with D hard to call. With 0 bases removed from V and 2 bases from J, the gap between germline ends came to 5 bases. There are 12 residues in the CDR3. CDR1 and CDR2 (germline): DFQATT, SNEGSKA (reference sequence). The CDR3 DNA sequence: TGCAGTGCTAGAGATCAAACCTACGAGCAGTACTTC. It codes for CSARDQTYEQYF.

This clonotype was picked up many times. In DNA form, the CDR3 reads TGTGCCAGCAGTAAGCCGGGACAGCCCTACGAGCAGTACTTC. Its protein product is CASSKPGQPYEQYF. V and J are TRBV6-4 and TRBJ2-7, with 7 positions matching TRBD1. CDR1 is MRHNA and CDR2 is SNTAGT in the germline V gene. The CDR3 is 14 amino acids. The trim removed 5 bases at V and 2 bases at J, leaving 6 bases unmatched.

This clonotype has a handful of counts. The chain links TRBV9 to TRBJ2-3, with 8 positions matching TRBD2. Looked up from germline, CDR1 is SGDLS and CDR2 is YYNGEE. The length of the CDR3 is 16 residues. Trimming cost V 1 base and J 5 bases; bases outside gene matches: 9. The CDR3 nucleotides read TGTGCCAGCAGCGTAAGGAGCGGGAGTGGATTAGATACGCAGTATTTT. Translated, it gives CASSVRSGSGLDTQYF. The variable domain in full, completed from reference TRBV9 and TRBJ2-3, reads DSGVTQTPKHLITATGQRVTLRCSPRSGDLSVYWYQQSLDQGLQFLIQYYNGEERAKGNILERFSAQQFPDLHSELNLSSLELGDSALYFCASSVRSGSGLDTQYFGPGTRLTVL.

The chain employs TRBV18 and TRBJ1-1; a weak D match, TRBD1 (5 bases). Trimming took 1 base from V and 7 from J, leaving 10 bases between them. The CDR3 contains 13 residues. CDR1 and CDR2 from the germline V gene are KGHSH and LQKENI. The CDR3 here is CASSPQGRVEAFF. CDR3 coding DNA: TGTGCCAGCTCACCACAAGGCAGGGTTGAAGCTTTCTTT.

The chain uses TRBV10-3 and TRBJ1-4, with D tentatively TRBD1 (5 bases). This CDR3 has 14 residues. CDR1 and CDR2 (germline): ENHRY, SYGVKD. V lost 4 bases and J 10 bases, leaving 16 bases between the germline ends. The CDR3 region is CAISGEGRLGKLFF. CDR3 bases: TGTGCCATCAGTGGGGAGGGGCGGCTGGGAAAACTGTTTTTT.

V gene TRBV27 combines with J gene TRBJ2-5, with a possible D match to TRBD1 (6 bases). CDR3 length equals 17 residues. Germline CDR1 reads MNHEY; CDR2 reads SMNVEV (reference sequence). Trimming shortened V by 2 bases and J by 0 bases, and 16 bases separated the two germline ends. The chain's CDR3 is CASSLGGTNTYQETQYF. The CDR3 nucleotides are TGTGCCAGCAGTTTAGGGGGCACCAATACTTACCAAGAGACCCAGTACTTC.

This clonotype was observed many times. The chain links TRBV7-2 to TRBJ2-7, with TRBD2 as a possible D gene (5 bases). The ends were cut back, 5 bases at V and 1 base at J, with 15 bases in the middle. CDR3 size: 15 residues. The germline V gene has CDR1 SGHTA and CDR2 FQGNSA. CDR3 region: CASSLEGRISYEQYF. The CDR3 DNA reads TGTGCCAGCAGCCTCGAGGGCCGAATATCCTACGAGCAGTACTTC.

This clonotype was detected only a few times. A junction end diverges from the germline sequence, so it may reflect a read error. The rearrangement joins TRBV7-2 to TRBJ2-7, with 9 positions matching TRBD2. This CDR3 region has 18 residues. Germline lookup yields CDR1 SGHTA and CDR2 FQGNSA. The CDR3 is CAGSLSTSGLASSYEQYF. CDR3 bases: TGTGCCGGCAGCTTAAGCACTAGCGGGTTGGCTAGCTCCTACGAGCAGTACTTC.

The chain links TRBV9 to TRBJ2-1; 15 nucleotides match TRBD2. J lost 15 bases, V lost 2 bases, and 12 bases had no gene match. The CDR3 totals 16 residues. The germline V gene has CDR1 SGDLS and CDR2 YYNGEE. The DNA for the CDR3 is TGTGCCAGCAGCGTGGGACTAGCGGGAGGCATCACATCCCGGTTCTTC. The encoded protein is CASSVGLAGGITSRFF.

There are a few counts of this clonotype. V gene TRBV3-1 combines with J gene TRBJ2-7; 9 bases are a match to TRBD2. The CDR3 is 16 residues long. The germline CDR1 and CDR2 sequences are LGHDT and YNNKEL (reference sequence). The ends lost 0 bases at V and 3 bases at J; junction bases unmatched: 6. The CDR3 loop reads CASSQEEVSGSYEQYF. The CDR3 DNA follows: TGTGCCAGCAGCCAAGAAGAGGTTAGCGGGAGCTACGAGCAGTACTTC.

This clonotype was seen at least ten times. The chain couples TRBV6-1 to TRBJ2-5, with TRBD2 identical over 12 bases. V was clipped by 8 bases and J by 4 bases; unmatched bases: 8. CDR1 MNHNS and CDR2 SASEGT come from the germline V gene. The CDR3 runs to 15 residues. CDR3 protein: CASSHGLAGRETQYF. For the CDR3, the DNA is TGTGCCAGCTCCCACGGACTAGCGGGAAGAGAGACCCAGTACTTC.

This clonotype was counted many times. Here the CDR3 reads CASSLAPSGSAGELFF. In DNA form, the CDR3 reads TGTGCCAGCAGCTTAGCCCCCTCAGGGTCCGCCGGGGAGCTGTTTTTT. The V and J genes are TRBV11-2 and TRBJ2-2; possible D gene TRBD1, 5 bases. Germline V lookup: CDR1 SGHAT, CDR2 FQNNGV. Trimming pared 1 base from V and 6 bases from J, leaving 15 bases between. The CDR3 consists of 16 residues.

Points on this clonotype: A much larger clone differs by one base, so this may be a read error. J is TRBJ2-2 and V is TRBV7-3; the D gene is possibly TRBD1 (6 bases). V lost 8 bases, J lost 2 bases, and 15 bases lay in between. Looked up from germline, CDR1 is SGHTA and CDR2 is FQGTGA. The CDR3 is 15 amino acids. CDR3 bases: TGTGCCAGCGGCTCACCGACAGGAAACACCGGGGAGCTGTTTTTT. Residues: CASGSPTGNTGELFF. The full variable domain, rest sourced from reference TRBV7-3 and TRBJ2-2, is GAGVSQTPSNKVTEKGKYVELRCDPISGHTALYWYRQSLGQGPEFLIYFQGTGAADDSGLPNDRFFAVRPEGSVSTLKIQRTERGDSAVYLCASGSPTGNTGELFFGEGSRLTVL.

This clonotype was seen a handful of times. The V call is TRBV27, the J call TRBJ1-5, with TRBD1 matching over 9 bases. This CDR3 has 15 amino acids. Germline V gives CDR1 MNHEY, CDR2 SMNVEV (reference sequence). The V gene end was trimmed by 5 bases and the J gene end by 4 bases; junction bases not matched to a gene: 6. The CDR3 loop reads CASSKTGGTNQPQHF. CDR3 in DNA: TGTGCCAGCAGTAAGACAGGGGGGACTAATCAGCCCCAGCATTTT.